The 27 T cell receptor beta chains given below trace back to one sample, sequenced in a study of blood T cell repertoires in COVID-19. Assay used: immunoSEQ multiplex PCR; TCRdb lists only in-frame clones, some missing. This table holds around 150,000 clones, 84% found once. The material sequenced was peripheral blood. These receptors all come from a human donor in a cohort sampled during active COVID-19.

The rearrangement joins TRBV19 to TRBJ2-2; D not resolved. Germline V gives CDR1 LNHDA, CDR2 SQIVND (reference sequence). This CDR3 is 14 amino acids long. Trimming removed 8 bases at V and 0 bases at J, with 10 bases between. For the CDR3, the DNA is TGTGCCAGTCAGTCTCGGGCGAACACCGGGGAGCTGTTTTTT. Encoded protein: CASQSRANTGELFF.

V and J are TRBV10-3 and TRBJ2-5; 7 bases line up with TRBD1. Germline lookup yields CDR1 ENHRY and CDR2 SYGVKD. The CDR3 extends over 13 amino acids. V lost 3 bases to trimming and J lost 6 bases; unmatched junction nucleotides: 4. The CDR3 sequence is CAISDEGAKTQYF. The CDR3 nucleotides are TGTGCCATCAGTGATGAGGGGGCGAAGACCCAGTACTTC.

The chain employs TRBV19 and TRBJ1-5; a possible D gene is TRBD1 (5 bases). The CDR3 runs 14 residues. Germline loops: CDR1 LNHDA, CDR2 SQIVND (reference sequence). The V gene lost 5 bases and the J gene lost 1 base, with 9 bases spanning the gap. The CDR3 protein is CASSYTGSNQPQHF. The CDR3 DNA reads as TGTGCCAGTAGTTACACAGGAAGCAATCAGCCCCAGCATTTT.

The chain combines TRBV20-1 with TRBJ1-6; D is perhaps TRBD1 (6 bases). The CDR3 loop spans 13 amino acids. The V end was cut by 3 bases, the J end by 7 bases, with 10 bases between. CDR1 and CDR2 (germline): DFQATT, SNEGSKA (reference sequence). CDR3: CSASTGPNSPLHF. The CDR3 nucleotides are TGCAGTGCTAGTACAGGGCCAAATTCACCCCTCCACTTT.

The chain recombines TRBV5-1 with TRBJ2-7; 7 bases align to TRBD1. The germline gives CDR1 SGHRS, CDR2 YFSETQ. This CDR3 is 13 amino acids long. With 4 bases clipped from V and 7 bases from J, the junction kept 8 bases outside the gene matches. The CDR3 sequence is CASSIQGTPEQYF. In nucleotides, the CDR3 is TGCGCCAGCAGCATACAGGGGACCCCGGAGCAGTACTTC.

For this clone: A read error may account for a junction end that differs from germline. The V gene is TRBV5-6, the J gene TRBJ1-1; 8 nucleotides align to TRBD1. This CDR3 has 11 residues. Germline loops: CDR1 SGHDT, CDR2 YYEEEE. The CDR3 loop is CASSRDRYFLF. The CDR3 coding sequence is TGTGCCAGCAGCAGGGACAGGTACTTTCTTTTT.

The gene calls are TRBV9 and TRBJ2-1; 10 bases fit TRBD2. Germline-derived CDR1 and CDR2 are SGDLS and YYNGEE. The CDR3 runs to 15 residues. V was clipped by 4 bases and J by 0 bases; unmatched bases: 1. The CDR3 spells CASSTSGASYNEQFF. As DNA, the CDR3 is TGTGCCAGCAGCACTAGCGGGGCCTCCTACAATGAGCAGTTCTTC. The whole variable domain, filled in from reference TRBV9 and TRBJ2-1, reads DSGVTQTPKHLITATGQRVTLRCSPRSGDLSVYWYQQSLDQGLQFLIQYYNGEERAKGNILERFSAQQFPDLHSELNLSSLELGDSALYFCASSTSGASYNEQFFGPGTRLTVL.

J is TRBJ1-2 and V is TRBV24-1; no clear D gene. Germline CDR1 is KGHDR and CDR2 is SFDVKD. The CDR3 spans 14 residues. Trimming pared 3 bases from V and 8 bases from J, leaving 15 bases between. CDR3 in amino acids: CATSDARHVEGYTF. The CDR3 DNA reads TGTGCCACCAGTGATGCGCGCCATGTGGAGGGCTACACCTTC.

The rearrangement links TRBV19 to TRBJ2-1, with 7 bases aligning to TRBD1. Germline lookup yields CDR1 LNHDA and CDR2 SQIVND (reference sequence). V lost 11 bases, J lost 7 bases, and 17 bases stayed unmatched. The CDR3 sequence is 15 residues long. CDR3 loop: CAASTLGQVGNEQFF. As DNA, the CDR3 is TGTGCCGCCAGTACATTAGGACAGGTGGGAAATGAGCAGTTCTTC.

J is TRBJ2-5 and V is TRBV18, with D unresolved. Germline-derived CDR1 and CDR2 are KGHSH and LQKENI. The CDR3 runs 12 residues. The V end lost 3 bases, the J end lost 5 bases, and 7 bases lay between the germline ends. CDR3 sequence reads: CASSPADETQYF. The CDR3 region has the DNA TGTGCCAGCTCACCCGCGGATGAGACCCAGTACTTC.

This chain connects TRBV7-2 to TRBJ1-6; D ambiguous. Per the germline V gene, CDR1 is SGHTA and CDR2 is FQGNSA. The CDR3 has 13 amino acids. Trimming stripped 4 bases from V and 7 bases from J, with 8 bases between. The CDR3 here is CASSSAVNSPLHF. CDR3 DNA: TGTGCCAGCAGCTCCGCGGTAAATTCACCCCTCCACTTT.

This sequence joins TRBV29-1 and TRBJ2-5; TRBD2 matches 8 bases. Germline V CDR1 and CDR2: SQVTM, ANQGSEA. This CDR3 contains 12 residues. V shed 7 bases, J shed 5 bases, and the junction held 6 bases outside the gene matches. The CDR3 DNA sequence: TGCAGCGGGGGTGAGCGGGGGGAGACCCAGTACTTC. This translates into CSGGERGETQYF.

The chain links TRBV6-5 to TRBJ1-2, with 8 bases aligning to TRBD1. The junction had 7 bases not matched to a gene; V was cut back by 7 bases and J by 9 bases. Per germline, CDR1 MNHEY and CDR2 SVGAGI. CDR3 size: 12 residues. CDR3 sequence (DNA): TGTGCCAGCAACCCCGGACAGGGCCGCTACACCTTC. Its translation: CASNPGQGRYTF.

Only a few counts were recorded for this clone. The chain is built from TRBV7-9 and TRBJ1-5, with a possible D match to TRBD1 (5 bases). Germline CDR1 is SEHNR and CDR2 is FQNEAQ (reference sequence). The germline V and J ends were trimmed by 6 bases and 5 bases, with 17 bases remaining between them. This CDR3 comprises 15 residues. For the CDR3, the DNA is TGTGCCAGCAGATACCCAGGGTCCTGGGATCAGCCCCAGCATTTT. As protein: CASRYPGSWDQPQHF.

This clone was picked up a small number of times. The chain uses TRBV6-5 and TRBJ1-6, with D possibly TRBD1 on 5 matching bases. V dropped 7 bases and J dropped 7 bases, with 14 bases sitting between them. The CDR3 is 14 amino acids. Germline-derived CDR1 and CDR2 are MNHEY and SVGAGI. CDR3 DNA sequence: TGTGCCAGCAATAAAAGGGCAGGGAATTCACCCCTCCACTTT. Translation: CASNKRAGNSPLHF.

The chain carries TRBV19 and TRBJ2-5, with 7 bases matching TRBD1. The CDR3 totals 12 residues. The germline V gene encodes CDR1 LNHDA and CDR2 SQIVND (reference sequence). J was trimmed by 5 bases and V by 11 bases; bases with no gene match: 8. The CDR3 loop is CAVTGRRETQYF. The DNA for the CDR3 is TGTGCCGTGACAGGGAGAAGGGAGACCCAGTACTTC.

The chain recombines TRBV6-1 with TRBJ2-7, with 14 nucleotides matching TRBD2. In germline, CDR1 is MNHNS, CDR2 SASEGT. The V gene end was trimmed by 3 bases and the J gene end by 6 bases; junction bases not matched to a gene: 13. The length of the CDR3 is 18 residues. The CDR3 spells CASSDVTARLAGGPEQYF. CDR3 sequence (DNA): TGTGCCAGCAGTGATGTGACGGCCCGACTAGCGGGGGGGCCCGAGCAGTACTTC.

The genes are TRBV7-3 and TRBJ2-5; D remains unclear. The CDR3 is made up of 13 amino acids. V lost 3 bases and J 2 bases, leaving 7 bases between the germline ends. CDR1 SGHTA and CDR2 FQGTGA come from the germline V gene. The CDR3 DNA reads as TGTGCCAGCAGCTTGGAGAGTCAAGAGACCCAGTACTTC. Translation: CASSLESQETQYF.

This clone was seen a few times. The CDR3 bases are TGTGCCACCGAAGTAAGTTGGAAGCGGGGGGCGGGGTATACGCAGTATTTT. Translated, it gives CATEVSWKRGAGYTQYF. The rearrangement joins TRBV27 to TRBJ2-3; 9 nucleotides agree with TRBD2. Trimming took 10 bases from V and 7 from J; bases not matched to a gene: 21. The germline V gene encodes CDR1 MNHEY and CDR2 SMNVEV (reference sequence). This CDR3 is built from 17 residues.

The V and J genes are TRBV5-1 and TRBJ1-1, with D perhaps matching TRBD1 (5 bases). Germline CDR1 and CDR2: SGHRS and YFSETQ. With 0 bases removed from V and 8 bases from J, the gap between germline ends came to 8 bases. The CDR3 spans 12 residues. The CDR3: CASSLEGLEAFF. For the CDR3, the DNA is TGCGCCAGCAGCTTGGAGGGGTTGGAAGCTTTCTTT.

The chain uses TRBV9 and TRBJ1-1, with D uncertain. This CDR3 is built from 13 residues. Germline-derived CDR1 and CDR2 are SGDLS and YYNGEE. Between the trimmed V and J ends, which lost 0 bases and 1 base, there was a span of 4 bases. CDR3 DNA: TGTGCCAGCAGCGTAGCAGGGAACACTGAAGCTTTCTTT. Translating gives CASSVAGNTEAFF. Combining the CDR3 with reference TRBV9 and TRBJ1-1 gives the whole variable domain DSGVTQTPKHLITATGQRVTLRCSPRSGDLSVYWYQQSLDQGLQFLIQYYNGEERAKGNILERFSAQQFPDLHSELNLSSLELGDSALYFCASSVAGNTEAFFGQGTRLTVV.

This clone came up once. The chain uses TRBV19 and TRBJ2-5; 10 bases align to TRBD2. The length of the CDR3 is 16 residues. The germline gives CDR1 LNHDA, CDR2 SQIVND (reference sequence). V gave up 4 bases and J gave up 5 bases; unmatched junction bases: 10. In DNA, the CDR3 is TGTGCCAGTAGTACCCGTAGCGGGGGGCCGCGGGAGACCCAGTACTTC. It specifies CASSTRSGGPRETQYF.

J is TRBJ2-3 and V is TRBV27, with TRBD1 matching over 7 bases. Germline CDR1 is MNHEY and CDR2 is SMNVEV (reference sequence). The CDR3 sequence is 15 residues long. Germline trimming cut 2 bases from V and 5 bases from J; bases unmatched to any gene: 7. CDR3 amino acids: CASSLGVRDRDTQYF. CDR3 nucleotides: TGTGCCAGCAGTTTAGGGGTCAGGGACAGAGATACGCAGTATTTT.

The gene calls are TRBV5-1 and TRBJ2-1; 9 nucleotides agree with TRBD2. After removal of 4 bases from V and 0 bases from J, the junction contained 14 bases not matched to a gene. Looked up from germline, CDR1 is SGHRS and CDR2 is YFSETQ. CDR3 length: 19 residues. CDR3 sequence reads: CASSRGRGGASNSYNEQFF. DNA for the CDR3: TGCGCCAGCAGCCGAGGGCGCGGGGGGGCCTCCAACTCCTACAATGAGCAGTTCTTC. The full variable domain, its missing parts supplied by reference TRBV5-1 and TRBJ2-1, is KAGVTQTPRYLIKTRGQQVTLSCSPISGHRSVSWYQQTPGQGLQFLFEYFSETQRNKGNFPGRFSGRQFSNSRSEMNVSTLELGDSALYLCASSRGRGGASNSYNEQFFGPGTRLTVL.

The V gene is TRBV5-1, the J gene TRBJ2-3; tentatively, D is TRBD2 (7 bases). CDR3 length: 16 amino acids. CDR1 and CDR2 (germline): SGHRS, YFSETQ. The germline V and J ends were trimmed by 5 bases and 9 bases, with 25 bases remaining between them. This CDR3 reads CASRLQGRSSGDTQYF. The CDR3 bases are TGCGCCAGCAGATTACAGGGTAGGTCAAGCGGGGACACGCAGTATTTT.

This clone showed up just a few times. The chain joins TRBV11-2 to TRBJ2-7; TRBD2 matches at 8 bases. Germline V gene sequence: CDR1 SGHAT, CDR2 FQNNGV. The V and J ends lost 4 bases and 2 bases, in that order; junction bases with no gene match: 4. This CDR3 has 14 amino acids. The CDR3 spells CASSWSGGTYEQYF. As DNA, the CDR3 is TGTGCCAGCAGCTGGAGCGGGGGCACCTACGAGCAGTACTTC.

This chain links TRBV20-1 with TRBJ2-1, with 9 bases lining up with TRBD2. Germline V gene sequence: CDR1 DFQATT, CDR2 SNEGSKA (reference sequence). CDR3 length: 10 amino acids. Germline trimming cut 6 bases from V and 15 bases from J; bases unmatched to any gene: 6. The CDR3, as DNA: TGCAGTGCCTCTAGCGGGGTCGGGTTCTTC. Encoded protein: CSASSGVGFF.